Presented here are 32 T cell receptor beta chains from one specimen sequenced in a study of shared clonotypes between healthy human individuals. The table came from immunoSEQ multiplex PCR; TCRdb's copy has only in-frame clones and leaves some out. The sample contains 600,000 to 800,000 clones, approximately 77% of which appear only once. The sample comprised memory CD4+ T cells sorted from blood. Described subset: CD45RA-negative fraction. The source of these receptors is a woman aged 25-40 years in good health.

The rearrangement links TRBV5-4 to TRBJ1-2; D is perhaps TRBD1 (5 bases). The CDR3 loop spans 14 amino acids. V lost 3 bases and J lost 5, with 14 bases in between. Germline V gene lookup returns CDR1 SGHNT and CDR2 YYREEE (reference sequence). The CDR3 loop is CASSSYTEGYGYTF. The CDR3 DNA reads as TGTGCCAGCAGCTCCTATACGGAGGGGTATGGCTACACCTTC.

The V gene is TRBV18, the J gene TRBJ1-2; 9 bases match TRBD1. The germline gives CDR1 KGHSH, CDR2 LQKENI. This CDR3 is built from 16 residues. Unmatched junction bases numbered 5, after V lost 3 bases and J lost 0 bases. The CDR3 region is CASSPTGDRANYGYTF. For the CDR3, the DNA is TGTGCCAGCTCACCGACGGGGGACAGGGCTAACTATGGCTACACCTTC. The variable domain in full, completed from reference TRBV18 and TRBJ1-2, reads NAGVMQNPRHLVRRRGQEARLRCSPMKGHSHVYWYRQLPEEGLKFMVYLQKENIIDESGMPKERFSAEFPKEGPSILRIQQVVRGDSAAYFCASSPTGDRANYGYTFGSGTRLTVV.

The rearrangement links TRBV27 to TRBJ1-1; 7 nucleotides agree with TRBD1. This CDR3 contains 18 residues. The V and J ends lost 4 bases and 9 bases, in that order; junction bases with no gene match: 23. CDR1 and CDR2 from the germline V gene are MNHEY and SMNVEV (reference sequence). CDR3 sequence (DNA): TGTGCCAGCAGTTACCGACAGGGTAATAGTCGGGAGGATAGTCAAGCTTTCTTT. This translates into CASSYRQGNSREDSQAFF.

The CDR3 bases are TGTGCCATCAAAGAAGCGGGAGTGGCCAAAAACATTCAGTACTTC. Translation: CAIKEAGVAKNIQYF. This chain uses TRBV28 with TRBJ2-4; 8 positions match TRBD2. V trimming: 10 bases; J trimming: 1 base; junction bases outside the gene matches: 9. This CDR3 has 15 residues. CDR1 and CDR2 from the germline V gene are MDHEN and SYDVKM. The full variable domain, rest sourced from reference TRBV28 and TRBJ2-4, is DVKVTQSSRYLVKRTGEKVFLECVQDMDHENMFWYRQDPGLGLRLIYFSYDVKMKEKGDIPEGYSVSREKKERFSLILESASTNQTSMYLCAIKEAGVAKNIQYFGAGTRLSVL.

This clone was observed a few times. This chain links TRBV5-1 with TRBJ2-4, with 10 bases matching TRBD1. V was clipped by 4 bases and J by 3 bases; unmatched bases: 1. The CDR3 has 14 amino acids. Germline V lookup: CDR1 SGHRS, CDR2 YFSETQ. CDR3 loop: CASSRTGGKNIQYF. DNA of the CDR3: TGCGCCAGCAGCCGGACAGGGGGCAAAAACATTCAGTACTTC.

The V and J genes are TRBV5-4 and TRBJ2-3; 11 nucleotides agree with TRBD2. Germline trimming cut 4 bases from V and 4 bases from J; bases unmatched to any gene: 17. Germline V lookup: CDR1 SGHNT, CDR2 YYREEE (reference sequence). The CDR3 extends over 19 amino acids. CDR3 amino acids: CASSAAPTSGSWDADTQYF. The CDR3 DNA reads TGTGCCAGCAGCGCCGCACCAACTAGCGGGAGTTGGGACGCAGATACGCAGTATTTT.

A note on this clone: Other DNA sequences within the sample encode an identical CDR3. The rearrangement links TRBV11-2 to TRBJ2-6; D is uncertain. The CDR3 contains 14 residues. Looked up from germline, CDR1 is SGHAT and CDR2 is FQNNGV. V lost 1 base to trimming and J lost 1 base, with 2 bases between them. Here the CDR3 reads CASSLVSGANVLTF. Here the CDR3 DNA reads TGTGCCAGCAGCTTAGTTTCTGGGGCCAACGTCCTGACTTTC.

The genes are TRBV7-7 and TRBJ1-5; tentative D call: TRBD1 (5 bases). The length of the CDR3 is 14 residues. Germline values: CDR1 SSHAT, CDR2 FNYEAQ (reference sequence). The V end lost 1 base, the J end lost 6 bases, and 10 bases lay between the germline ends. The CDR3 sequence: CASSLVRGTQPQHF. DNA for the CDR3: TGTGCCAGCAGCTTAGTCAGAGGGACTCAGCCCCAGCATTTT. Complete variable domain (other parts from reference TRBV7-7 and TRBJ1-5): GAGVSQSPRYKVTKRGQDVTLRCDPISSHATLYWYQQALGQGPEFLTYFNYEAQPDKSGLPSDRFSAERPEGSISTLTIQRTEQRDSAMYRCASSLVRGTQPQHFGDGTRLSIL.

This chain connects TRBV11-2 to TRBJ1-4, with D uncertain. CDR1 is SGHAT and CDR2 is FQNNGV in the germline V gene. The V end was cut by 1 base, the J end by 7 bases, with 10 bases between. The CDR3 totals 14 residues. Here the CDR3 reads CASSLGQGLEKLFF. CDR3 DNA sequence: TGTGCCAGCAGCTTAGGACAAGGACTTGAAAAACTGTTTTTT.

Only one count was recorded for this clone. The chain employs TRBV5-1 and TRBJ1-3, with D possibly being TRBD1 (5 bases). The length of the CDR3 is 14 residues. The germline V gene has CDR1 SGHRS and CDR2 YFSETQ. V was shortened by 2 bases and J by 1 base, with 7 bases between the two germline ends. The CDR3 region is CASSFDSSGNTIYF. In nucleotides, the CDR3 is TGCGCCAGCAGCTTCGACAGTTCTGGAAACACCATATATTTT. Full variable domain (missing parts from reference TRBV5-1 and TRBJ1-3): KAGVTQTPRYLIKTRGQQVTLSCSPISGHRSVSWYQQTPGQGLQFLFEYFSETQRNKGNFPGRFSGRQFSNSRSEMNVSTLELGDSALYLCASSFDSSGNTIYFGEGSWLTVV.

The chain is built from TRBV25-1 and TRBJ2-2, with D maybe TRBD1 (6 bases). The V gene's germline CDR1 is MGHDK and CDR2 SYGVNS. The CDR3 runs 14 residues. Trimming pared 7 bases from V and 4 bases from J, leaving 13 bases between. The CDR3 bases are TGTGCCAGCACCCAGGGGCATGGCACCGGGGAGCTGTTTTTT. The encoded protein is CASTQGHGTGELFF. The full variable domain, in which reference TRBV25-1 and TRBJ2-2 provide the parts outside the CDR3, is EADIYQTPRYLVIGTGKKITLECSQTMGHDKMYWYQQDPGMELHLIHYSYGVNSTEKGDLSSESTVSRIRTEHFPLTLESARPSHTSQYLCASTQGHGTGELFFGEGSRLTVL.

There are many counts of this clone. This chain links TRBV5-4 with TRBJ1-5; possibly TRBD1 for D (5 bases). This CDR3 region has 14 residues. Per the germline V gene, CDR1 is SGHNT and CDR2 is YYREEE (reference sequence). Deletions cut 0 bases from V and 7 bases from J, with 11 bases between. The CDR3: CASSLGARGQPQHF. Here the CDR3 DNA reads TGTGCCAGCAGCTTGGGGGCACGGGGGCAGCCCCAGCATTTT.

The chain has TRBV15 and TRBJ2-5; possible D gene TRBD2, 6 bases. CDR3 length: 14 amino acids. The ends were cut back, 1 base at V and 5 bases at J, with 11 bases in the middle. Germline values: CDR1 LNHNV, CDR2 YYDKDF (reference sequence). In DNA form, the CDR3 reads TGTGCCACCAGCAGAGGACAAGGAGGGGAGACCCAGTACTTC. Its protein product is CATSRGQGGETQYF.

The V gene is TRBV27, the J gene TRBJ2-3; 12 bases agree with TRBD2. V gave up 8 bases and J gave up 1 base; unmatched junction bases: 16. CDR1 and CDR2 (germline): MNHEY, SMNVEV (reference sequence). The CDR3 has 19 residues. The CDR3 loop is CASFPIGLAGGPGTDTQYF. The CDR3 region has the DNA TGTGCCAGCTTTCCCATAGGGCTAGCGGGAGGGCCAGGCACAGATACGCAGTATTTT.

V is TRBV5-5 and J is TRBJ2-3; the match to TRBD1 covers 9 bases. Trimming at V came to 4 bases and at J to 2 bases, leaving 8 bases not matched to a gene. Germline CDR1 reads SGHKS; CDR2 reads YYEKEE (reference sequence). The CDR3 covers 16 residues. The CDR3 here is CASSTKQGATTDTQYF. The CDR3 DNA sequence: TGTGCCAGCAGCACCAAACAGGGGGCCACCACAGATACGCAGTATTTT.

This clone was detected only once. The chain uses TRBV25-1 and TRBJ2-1; 14 nucleotides align to TRBD2. Losses at the gene ends were 7 bases for V and 11 bases for J; bases not matched to a gene: 13. The CDR3 totals 16 residues. Germline CDR1 and CDR2: MGHDK and SYGVNS. CDR3: CASTKTGTSGSTQQFF. In DNA, the CDR3 is TGTGCCAGCACCAAAACCGGGACTAGCGGGAGTACCCAGCAGTTCTTC.

A few counts support this clone. The V call is TRBV5-1, the J call TRBJ1-5, with D uncertain. The CDR3 totals 13 residues. The germline CDR1 and CDR2 sequences are SGHRS and YFSETQ. V lost 5 bases, J lost 5 bases, and 11 bases lay in between. The CDR3 is CASREHFDQPQHF. CDR3 nucleotides: TGCGCCAGCAGGGAACATTTTGATCAGCCCCAGCATTTT.

This sequence joins TRBV7-1 and TRBJ2-5; the D gene is possibly TRBD1 (8 bases). TRBV7-1 is an open reading frame, and its role is uncertain. V gave up 5 bases and J gave up 4 bases, with 17 bases separating them. The CDR3 has 15 amino acids. The CDR3 nucleotides read TGTGCCAGCAGCCGACAGACAGGGGAGGGAGAGACCCAGTACTTC. Amino acid sequence: CASSRQTGEGETQYF.

J is TRBJ2-3 and V is TRBV27; no firm D call. V was pared by 3 bases and J by 2 bases, with 6 bases between. Germline assignment: CDR1 MNHEY and CDR2 SMNVEV (reference sequence). The CDR3 contains 13 residues. Here the CDR3 reads CASSFSSTDTQYF. In nucleotides, the CDR3 is TGTGCCAGCAGTTTTTCCTCCACAGATACGCAGTATTTT.

The genes are TRBV16 and TRBJ1-1, with D unclear. The length of the CDR3 is 12 residues. Germline CDR1 is KGHSY and CDR2 is FQNENV. Between the trimmed V and J ends, which lost 4 bases and 8 bases, there was a span of 11 bases. In DNA, the CDR3 is TGTGCCAGCAGCCGGGGTGGAGGGGAAGCTTTCTTT. It translates to CASSRGGGEAFF. The complete variable domain, with remaining parts taken from reference TRBV16 and TRBJ1-1, reads GEEVAQTPKHLVRGEGQKAKLYCAPIKGHSYVFWYQQVLKNEFKFLISFQNENVFDETGMPKERFSAKCLPNSPCSLEIQATKLEDSAVYFCASSRGGGEAFFGQGTRLTVV.

CDR3 nucleotide sequence: TGTGCCAGCAGTGAATGGGTAGCGTCCAATGAGCAGTTCTTC. It is translated as CASSEWVASNEQFF. The chain recombines TRBV6-4 with TRBJ2-1; possible D gene TRBD2, 5 bases. Germline assignment: CDR1 MRHNA and CDR2 SNTAGT. V was trimmed by 3 bases and J by 6 bases, leaving 12 bases between them. CDR3 length equals 14 residues.

The chain links TRBV19 to TRBJ2-2; D remains unclear. There are 13 residues in the CDR3. Germline V CDR1 and CDR2: LNHDA, SQIVND (reference sequence). Trimming cost V 4 bases and J 2 bases, with 5 bases left between them. The CDR3 sequence is CASSTLNTGELFF. The CDR3 nucleotides are TGTGCCAGTAGTACGCTAAACACCGGGGAGCTGTTTTTT.

The gene calls are TRBV25-1 and TRBJ2-7; no firm D call. CDR1 and CDR2 from the germline V gene are MGHDK and SYGVNS. V lost 1 base and J 6 bases, leaving 25 bases between the germline ends. The CDR3 runs to 18 residues. In DNA, the CDR3 is TGTGCCAGCAGTGAATCCTACCGCACGTATCCCCCGACGGGCGAGCAGTACTTC. This translates into CASSESYRTYPPTGEQYF.

The genes are TRBV9 and TRBJ2-3, with 9 bases that match TRBD1. Germline CDR1 and CDR2: SGDLS and YYNGEE. The CDR3 has 14 residues. Unmatched junction bases numbered 8, after V lost 7 bases and J lost 5 bases. The CDR3, as DNA: TGTGCCAGCTCGGGGACAGGGCTGGGAGATACGCAGTATTTT. This encodes CASSGTGLGDTQYF.

V usage is TRBV30 and J usage is TRBJ2-3; D might be TRBD2 (5 bases). This CDR3 has 14 amino acids. The V and J ends lost 0 bases and 4 bases respectively, with 11 bases between them. The germline V gene encodes CDR1 GTSNPN and CDR2 SVGIG (reference sequence). Written as DNA, the CDR3 is TGTGCCTGGAGTGTATACGGGAACTCAGATACGCAGTATTTT. Translating gives CAWSVYGNSDTQYF.

The chain carries TRBV4-1 and TRBJ2-5; 7 bases match TRBD2. Looked up from germline, CDR1 is MGHRA and CDR2 is YSYEKL. This CDR3 region has 17 residues. Trimming at V came to 3 bases and at J to 5 bases, leaving 15 bases not matched to a gene. This chain's CDR3 is CASSQGRLAGRGETQYF. The DNA for the CDR3 is TGCGCCAGCAGCCAGGGTCGACTAGCCGGGAGAGGTGAGACCCAGTACTTC.

The V gene is TRBV2, the J gene TRBJ2-7; D not resolved. This CDR3 has 14 amino acids. V was clipped by 4 bases and J by 3 bases, with 13 bases between them. Germline-derived CDR1 and CDR2 are SNHLY and FYNNEI. CDR3 protein: CASSVSDPGYEQYF. The CDR3 DNA follows: TGTGCCAGCAGTGTATCGGACCCAGGCTACGAGCAGTACTTC.

The V and J genes are TRBV11-2 and TRBJ2-5, with TRBD2 identical over 13 bases. Germline V gene sequence: CDR1 SGHAT, CDR2 FQNNGV. This CDR3 has 17 residues. V lost 8 bases to trimming and J lost 0 bases; unmatched junction nucleotides: 9. The CDR3 DNA is TGTGCCAGCGGCAGACTAGCGGGAGGAAGGAACCAAGAGACCCAGTACTTC. Its translation: CASGRLAGGRNQETQYF.

This clone has a handful of counts. The V call is TRBV28, the J call TRBJ2-5; 7 bases fit TRBD1. The CDR3 loop spans 13 amino acids. Trimming cost V 8 bases and J 2 bases; bases outside gene matches: 5. Per the germline V gene, CDR1 is MDHEN and CDR2 is SYDVKM. The CDR3, as DNA: TGTGCCAGCGCTCGACAGGGTCAAGAGACCCAGTACTTC. Protein product: CASARQGQETQYF.

This clone appeared a single time. V usage is TRBV5-4 and J usage is TRBJ1-3, with D uncertain. Trimming removed 2 bases from V and 2 bases from J, with 8 bases in between. The CDR3 is made up of 14 amino acids. Germline lookup yields CDR1 SGHNT and CDR2 YYREEE (reference sequence). CDR3 coding DNA: TGTGCCAGCAGCTTCGCAGGCGCTGGAAACACCATATATTTT. Translated: CASSFAGAGNTIYF.

J is TRBJ2-2 and V is TRBV7-2; D is perhaps TRBD1 (5 bases). In germline, CDR1 is SGHTA, CDR2 FQGNSA. The CDR3 runs 14 residues. Deletions cut 1 base from V and 6 bases from J, with 9 bases between. The CDR3 spells CASSLDRRPGELFF. Written as DNA, the CDR3 is TGTGCCAGCAGCTTAGACAGGAGACCCGGGGAGCTGTTTTTT. Filled out from reference TRBV7-2 and TRBJ2-2, the complete variable domain reads GAGVSQSPSNKVTEKGKDVELRCDPISGHTALYWYRQSLGQGLEFLIYFQGNSAPDKSGLPSDRFSAERTGGSVSTLTIQRTQQEDSAVYLCASSLDRRPGELFFGEGSRLTVL.

This sequence joins TRBV6-1 and TRBJ2-3; D is unclear. Germline V CDR1 and CDR2: MNHNS, SASEGT. Trimming shortened V by 6 bases and J by 3 bases, and 16 bases separated the two germline ends. CDR3 length: 15 amino acids. CDR3 sequence reads: CASSTRGSWTDTQYF. The CDR3 DNA is TGTGCCAGCAGCACGCGAGGCTCTTGGACAGATACGCAGTATTTT.